The sequence of this TCR beta chain was determined in a study of neoadjuvant anti-PD-1 for oral cavity cancer. General study points: Each response group had just three patients in TCR analyses.

Repertoires were generated with immunoSEQ multiplex PCR, while TCRdb's copy carries only in-frame clones and drops some. Of 14,000 or so clones listed, 71% are singletons. CDR1 is ENHRY, CDR2 SYGVKD, per germline. This CDR3 contains 15 residues. V gave up 4 bases and J gave up 5 bases, with 15 bases separating them. The time point is: after neoadjuvant nivolumab, at surgical resection. Worth noting for this clone: Antigen specificity is unknown.

The chain carries TRBV10-3 and TRBJ1-5, with D perhaps TRBD1 (5 bases). This clonotype was obtained from a person between 35 and 79 years old with oral cavity squamous cell carcinoma. Sequences were derived from PBMCs, sampled after nivolumab (anti-PD-1) treatment. The CDR3 nucleotides read TGTGCCATCAGTGCGGCCAGGGAAGGAGATCAGCCCCAGCATTTT. It specifies CAISAAREGDQPQHF.